This T cell receptor beta chain was identified in a study of blood T cell repertoires in COVID-19. Study summary: Spain, Italy and the United States supplied samples that represented acute and convalescent COVID-19. Sources were T cells, B-cell-depleted T cells, or PBMCs; the material itself was cDNA or gDNA.

Germline CDR1 reads MNHEY; CDR2 reads SVGAGI. Trimming cost V 0 bases and J 5 bases; bases outside gene matches: 3. The CDR3 has 14 residues. The method was immunoSEQ multiplex PCR; TCRdb's version includes in-frame clones alone and lacks a portion of them. In the table there are about 50,000 clones, 65% to 85% of which are singletons. This TCR derives from a man aged 40-55 years with acute or convalescent COVID-19. The sequencing sample was made of peripheral blood. The J gene is TRBJ1-1, the V gene TRBV6-5, with 7 bases aligning to TRBD1. The CDR3 nucleotides read TGTGCCAGCAGTTACTCCTCAGGGGGAACTGAAGCTTTCTTT. Protein sequence: CASSYSSGGTEAFF.